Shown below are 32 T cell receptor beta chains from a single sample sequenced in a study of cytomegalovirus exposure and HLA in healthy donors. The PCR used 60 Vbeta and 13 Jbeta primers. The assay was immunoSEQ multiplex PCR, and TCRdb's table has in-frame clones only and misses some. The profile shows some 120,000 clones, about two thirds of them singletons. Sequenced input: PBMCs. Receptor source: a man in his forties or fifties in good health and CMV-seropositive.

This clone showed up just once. The CDR3 reads CASSWTGVREAFF. The CDR3 DNA sequence: TGTGCCAGCAGCTGGACAGGGGTCAGGGAAGCTTTCTTT. The chain uses TRBV28 and TRBJ1-1; TRBD1 aligns across 9 bases. This CDR3 contains 13 residues. Germline CDR1 reads MDHEN; CDR2 reads SYDVKM. The junction had 7 bases not matched to a gene; V was cut back by 6 bases and J by 8 bases. Looking up the rest from reference TRBV28 and TRBJ1-1 gives the full variable domain: DVKVTQSSRYLVKRTGEKVFLECVQDMDHENMFWYRQDPGLGLRLIYFSYDVKMKEKGDIPEGYSVSREKKERFSLILESASTNQTSMYLCASSWTGVREAFFGQGTRLTVV.

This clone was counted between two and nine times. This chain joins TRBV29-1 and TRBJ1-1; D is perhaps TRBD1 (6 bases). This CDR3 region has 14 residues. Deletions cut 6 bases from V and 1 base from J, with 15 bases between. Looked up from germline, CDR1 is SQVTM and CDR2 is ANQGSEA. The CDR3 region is CSVHRDTTNTEAFF. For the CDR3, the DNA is TGCAGCGTGCACCGGGACACAACGAACACTGAAGCTTTCTTT.

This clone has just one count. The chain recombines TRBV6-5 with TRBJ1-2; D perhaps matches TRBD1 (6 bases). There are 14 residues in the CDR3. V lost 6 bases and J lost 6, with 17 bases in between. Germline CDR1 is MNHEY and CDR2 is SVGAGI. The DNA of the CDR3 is TGTGCCAGCAGGCGGACAGTGGGGCTGGATGGCTACACCTTC. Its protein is CASRRTVGLDGYTF.

The CDR3 protein is CATSSAPGGFSYEQYF. DNA of the CDR3: TGTGCCACCAGCAGCGCTCCGGGGGGTTTCTCCTACGAGCAGTACTTC. The genes are TRBV15 and TRBJ2-7, with 7 bases that match TRBD2. Unmatched junction bases numbered 8, after V lost 3 bases and J lost 0 bases. Germline V lookup: CDR1 LNHNV, CDR2 YYDKDF (reference sequence). The CDR3 spans 16 residues.

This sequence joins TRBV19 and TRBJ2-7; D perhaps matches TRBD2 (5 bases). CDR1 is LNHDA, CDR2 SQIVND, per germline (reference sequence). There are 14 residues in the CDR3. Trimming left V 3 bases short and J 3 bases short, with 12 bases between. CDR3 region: CASSMNQRNYEQYF. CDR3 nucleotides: TGTGCCAGTAGTATGAATCAGCGGAACTACGAGCAGTACTTC.

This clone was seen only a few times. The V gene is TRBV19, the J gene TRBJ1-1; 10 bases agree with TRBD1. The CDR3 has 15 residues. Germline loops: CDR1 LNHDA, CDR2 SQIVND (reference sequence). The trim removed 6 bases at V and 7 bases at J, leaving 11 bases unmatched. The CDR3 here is CASREIIGTGDEAFF. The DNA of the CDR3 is TGTGCCAGTAGGGAAATAATCGGGACAGGGGATGAAGCTTTCTTT.

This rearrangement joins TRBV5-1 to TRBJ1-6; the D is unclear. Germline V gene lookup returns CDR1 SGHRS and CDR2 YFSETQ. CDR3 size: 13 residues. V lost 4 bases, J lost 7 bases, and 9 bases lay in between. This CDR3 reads CASSRERNSPLHF. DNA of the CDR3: TGCGCCAGCAGCAGGGAGCGGAATTCACCCCTCCACTTT.

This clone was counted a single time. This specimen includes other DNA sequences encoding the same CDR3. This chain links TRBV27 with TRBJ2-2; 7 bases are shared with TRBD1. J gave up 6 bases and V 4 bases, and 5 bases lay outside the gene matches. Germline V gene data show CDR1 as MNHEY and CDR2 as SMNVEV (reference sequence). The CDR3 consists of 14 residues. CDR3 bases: TGTGCCAGCAGTTCCCCCGACAGGGCCGGGGAGCTGTTTTTT. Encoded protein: CASSSPDRAGELFF.

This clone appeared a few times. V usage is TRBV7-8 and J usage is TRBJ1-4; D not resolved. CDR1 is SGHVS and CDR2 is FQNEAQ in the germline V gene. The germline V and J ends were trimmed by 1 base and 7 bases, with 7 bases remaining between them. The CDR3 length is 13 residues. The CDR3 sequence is CASSLGTVEKLFF. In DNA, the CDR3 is TGTGCCAGCAGCTTAGGGACTGTTGAAAAACTGTTTTTT.

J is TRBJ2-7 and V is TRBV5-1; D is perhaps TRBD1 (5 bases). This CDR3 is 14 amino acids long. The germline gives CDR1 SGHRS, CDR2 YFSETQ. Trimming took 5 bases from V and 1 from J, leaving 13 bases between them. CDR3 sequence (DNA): TGCGCCAGCAGAACCTCAGGGAATTCCTACGAGCAGTACTTC. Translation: CASRTSGNSYEQYF.

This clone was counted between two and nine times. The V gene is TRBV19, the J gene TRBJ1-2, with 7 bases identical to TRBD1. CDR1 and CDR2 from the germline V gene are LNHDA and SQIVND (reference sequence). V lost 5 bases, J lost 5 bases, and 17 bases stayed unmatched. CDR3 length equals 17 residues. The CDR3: CASSFVSGLRQGYGYTF. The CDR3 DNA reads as TGTGCCAGTAGTTTCGTCTCTGGGCTTCGACAGGGTTATGGCTACACCTTC.

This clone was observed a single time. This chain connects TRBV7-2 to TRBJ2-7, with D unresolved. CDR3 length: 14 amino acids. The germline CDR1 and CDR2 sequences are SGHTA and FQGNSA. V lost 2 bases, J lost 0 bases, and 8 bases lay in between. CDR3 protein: CASSLLTSSYEQYF. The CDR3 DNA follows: TGTGCCAGCAGCTTACTCACCAGCTCCTACGAGCAGTACTTC.

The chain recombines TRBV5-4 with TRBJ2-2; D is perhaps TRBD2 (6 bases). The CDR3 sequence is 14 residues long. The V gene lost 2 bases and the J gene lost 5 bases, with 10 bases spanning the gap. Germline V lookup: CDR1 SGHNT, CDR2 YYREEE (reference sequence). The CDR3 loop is CASSFRLDTGELFF. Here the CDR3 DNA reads TGTGCCAGCAGCTTTCGACTAGATACCGGGGAGCTGTTTTTT.

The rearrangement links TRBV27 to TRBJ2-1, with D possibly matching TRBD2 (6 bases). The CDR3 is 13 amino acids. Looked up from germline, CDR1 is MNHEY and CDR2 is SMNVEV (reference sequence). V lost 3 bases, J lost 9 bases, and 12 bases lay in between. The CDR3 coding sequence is TGTGCCAGCAGTTTTGCTGGGGGAGGTGAGCAGTTCTTC. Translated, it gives CASSFAGGGEQFF.

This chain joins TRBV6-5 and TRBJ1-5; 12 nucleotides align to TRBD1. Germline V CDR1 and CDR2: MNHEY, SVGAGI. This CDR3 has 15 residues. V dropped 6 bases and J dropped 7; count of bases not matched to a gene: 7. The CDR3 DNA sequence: TGTGCCAGCAGACGGGACAGGGGGCCGGGCCAGCCCCAGCATTTT. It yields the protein CASRRDRGPGQPQHF.

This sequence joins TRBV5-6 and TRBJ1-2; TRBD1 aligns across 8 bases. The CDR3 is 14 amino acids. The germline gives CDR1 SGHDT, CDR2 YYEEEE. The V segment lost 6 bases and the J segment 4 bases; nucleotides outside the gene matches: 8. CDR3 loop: CASTLGTGGYGYTF. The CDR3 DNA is TGTGCCAGCACCCTTGGGACAGGCGGCTATGGCTACACCTTC.

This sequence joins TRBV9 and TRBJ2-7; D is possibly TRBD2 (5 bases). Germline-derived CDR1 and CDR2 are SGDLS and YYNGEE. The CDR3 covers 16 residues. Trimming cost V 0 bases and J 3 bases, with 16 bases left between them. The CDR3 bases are TGTGCCAGCAGCGTAGCTTCGGACTCCGGAGGCTACGAGCAGTACTTC. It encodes CASSVASDSGGYEQYF.

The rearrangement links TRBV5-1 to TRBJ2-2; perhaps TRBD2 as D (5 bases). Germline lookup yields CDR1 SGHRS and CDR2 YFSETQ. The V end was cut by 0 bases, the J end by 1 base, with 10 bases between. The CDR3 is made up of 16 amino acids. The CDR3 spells CASSLDRRGNTGELFF. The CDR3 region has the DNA TGCGCCAGCAGCTTGGACCGTCGGGGGAACACCGGGGAGCTGTTTTTT. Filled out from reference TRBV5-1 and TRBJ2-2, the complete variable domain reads KAGVTQTPRYLIKTRGQQVTLSCSPISGHRSVSWYQQTPGQGLQFLFEYFSETQRNKGNFPGRFSGRQFSNSRSEMNVSTLELGDSALYLCASSLDRRGNTGELFFGEGSRLTVL.

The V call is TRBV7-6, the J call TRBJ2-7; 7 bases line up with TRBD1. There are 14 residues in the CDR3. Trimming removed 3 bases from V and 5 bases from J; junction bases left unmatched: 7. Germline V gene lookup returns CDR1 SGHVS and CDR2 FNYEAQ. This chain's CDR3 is CASSFGQVPNEQYF. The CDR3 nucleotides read TGTGCCAGCAGCTTCGGACAGGTCCCCAACGAGCAGTACTTC.

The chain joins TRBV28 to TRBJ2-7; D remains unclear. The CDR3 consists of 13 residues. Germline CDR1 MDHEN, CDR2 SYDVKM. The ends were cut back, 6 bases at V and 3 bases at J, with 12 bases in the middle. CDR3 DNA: TGTGCCAGCAGGCCCGGGTCCCTCTACGAGCAGTACTTC. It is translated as CASRPGSLYEQYF.

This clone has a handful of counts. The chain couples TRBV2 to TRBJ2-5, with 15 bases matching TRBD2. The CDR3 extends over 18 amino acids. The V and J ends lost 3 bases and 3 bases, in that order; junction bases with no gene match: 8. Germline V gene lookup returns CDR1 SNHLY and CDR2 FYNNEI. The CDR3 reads CASSEGWTSGGAKETQYF. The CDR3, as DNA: TGTGCCAGCAGTGAGGGTTGGACTAGCGGGGGGGCAAAAGAGACCCAGTACTTC.

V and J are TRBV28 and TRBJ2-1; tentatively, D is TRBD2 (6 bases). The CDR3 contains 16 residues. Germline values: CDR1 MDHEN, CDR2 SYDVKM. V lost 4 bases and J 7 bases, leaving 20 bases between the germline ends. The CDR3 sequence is CASSSIWTTFGNEQFF. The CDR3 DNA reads TGTGCCAGCAGTTCCATTTGGACTACCTTCGGGAATGAGCAGTTCTTC.

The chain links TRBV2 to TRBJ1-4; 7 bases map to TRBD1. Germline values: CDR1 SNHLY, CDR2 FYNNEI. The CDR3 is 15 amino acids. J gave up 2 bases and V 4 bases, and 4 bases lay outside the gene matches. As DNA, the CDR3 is TGTGCCAGCAGTGTAAGGGGGCCCACTAATGAAAAACTGTTTTTT. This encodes CASSVRGPTNEKLFF.

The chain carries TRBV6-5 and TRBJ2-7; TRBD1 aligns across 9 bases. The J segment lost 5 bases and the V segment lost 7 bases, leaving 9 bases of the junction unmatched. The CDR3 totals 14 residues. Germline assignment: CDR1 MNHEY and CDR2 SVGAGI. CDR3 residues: CASIKDRGSHEQYF. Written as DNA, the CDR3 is TGTGCCAGCATAAAGGACAGGGGTAGCCACGAGCAGTACTTC.

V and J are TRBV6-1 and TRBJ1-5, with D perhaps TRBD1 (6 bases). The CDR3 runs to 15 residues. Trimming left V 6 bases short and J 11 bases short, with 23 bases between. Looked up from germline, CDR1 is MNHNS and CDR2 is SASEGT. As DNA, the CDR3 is TGTGCCAGCAGCGACTTTGGAGGACAGCTCGGAGCCCAGCATTTT. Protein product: CASSDFGGQLGAQHF.

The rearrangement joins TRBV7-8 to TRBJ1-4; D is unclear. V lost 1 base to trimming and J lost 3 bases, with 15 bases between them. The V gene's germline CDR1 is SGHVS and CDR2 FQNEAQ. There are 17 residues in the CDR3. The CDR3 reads CASSLVFWRRANEKLFF. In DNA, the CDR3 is TGTGCCAGCAGCTTAGTGTTCTGGAGAAGAGCTAATGAAAAACTGTTTTTT.

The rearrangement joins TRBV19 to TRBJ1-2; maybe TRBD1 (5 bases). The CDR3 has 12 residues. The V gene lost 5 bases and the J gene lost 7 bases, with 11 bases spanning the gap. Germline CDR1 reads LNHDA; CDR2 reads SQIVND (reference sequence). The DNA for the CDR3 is TGTGCCAGTAGTTCGGGGGAGCTTGGCTACACCTTC. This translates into CASSSGELGYTF.

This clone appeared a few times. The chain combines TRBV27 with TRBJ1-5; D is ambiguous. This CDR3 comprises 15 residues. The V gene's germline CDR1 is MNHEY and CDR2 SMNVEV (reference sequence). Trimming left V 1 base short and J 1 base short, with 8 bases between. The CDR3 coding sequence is TGTGCCAGCAGTTTATGGGGAGGAAGCAATCAGCCCCAGCATTTT. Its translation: CASSLWGGSNQPQHF.

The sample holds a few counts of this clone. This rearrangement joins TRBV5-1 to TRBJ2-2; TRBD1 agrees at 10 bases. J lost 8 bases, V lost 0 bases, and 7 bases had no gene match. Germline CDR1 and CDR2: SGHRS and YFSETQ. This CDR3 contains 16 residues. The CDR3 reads CASSLDGGTGVGELFF. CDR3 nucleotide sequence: TGCGCCAGCAGCTTGGACGGCGGGACAGGGGTTGGGGAGCTGTTTTTT.

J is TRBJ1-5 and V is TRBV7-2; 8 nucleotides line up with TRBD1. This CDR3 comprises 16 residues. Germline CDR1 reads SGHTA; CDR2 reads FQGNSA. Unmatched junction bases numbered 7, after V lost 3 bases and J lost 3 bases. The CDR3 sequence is CASSFSTGVVNQPQHF. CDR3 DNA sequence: TGTGCCAGCAGCTTTTCGACAGGGGTGGTCAATCAGCCCCAGCATTTT.

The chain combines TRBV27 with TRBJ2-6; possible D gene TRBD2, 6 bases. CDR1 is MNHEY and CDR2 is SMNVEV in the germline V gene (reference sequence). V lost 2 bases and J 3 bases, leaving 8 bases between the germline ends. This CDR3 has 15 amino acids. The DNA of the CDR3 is TGTGCCAGCAGTTTAGGGGGGTTTGGGGCCAACGTCCTGACTTTC. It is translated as CASSLGGFGANVLTF.

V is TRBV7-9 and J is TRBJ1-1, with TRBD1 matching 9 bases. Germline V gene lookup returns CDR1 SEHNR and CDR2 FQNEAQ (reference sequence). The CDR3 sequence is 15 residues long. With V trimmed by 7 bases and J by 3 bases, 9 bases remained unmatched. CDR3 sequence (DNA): TGTGCCAGCACCACCAGGGGGGACAGGGACACTGAAGCTTTCTTT. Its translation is CASTTRGDRDTEAFF.